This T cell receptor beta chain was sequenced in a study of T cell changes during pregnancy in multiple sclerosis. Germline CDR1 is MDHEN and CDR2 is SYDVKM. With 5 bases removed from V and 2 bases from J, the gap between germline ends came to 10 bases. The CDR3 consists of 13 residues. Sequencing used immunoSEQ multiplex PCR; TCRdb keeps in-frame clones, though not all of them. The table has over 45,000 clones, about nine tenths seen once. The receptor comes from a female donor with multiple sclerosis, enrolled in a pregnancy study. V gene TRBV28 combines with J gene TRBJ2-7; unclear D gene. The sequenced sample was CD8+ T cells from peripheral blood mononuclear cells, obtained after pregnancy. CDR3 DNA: TGTGCCAGCAGTCTCCCTGAGGCCTACGAGCAGTACTTC. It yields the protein CASSLPEAYEQYF.